The clone carrying this TCR beta chain was seen more than once but under ten times. Its antigen is as yet unknown. The CDR3 is 13 residues long. In germline, CDR1 is KGHDR, CDR2 SFDVKD. The V end was cut by 1 base, the J end by 8 bases, with 8 bases between. The record originates from a study of T cells after yellow fever vaccination. Study-wide results and limits: The appearance of a small share of clonotypes in both CD4 and CD8 compartments was observed.

MiXCR, run by TCRdb on the 5' RACE reads, gives a single entry per CDR3 protein. The sample contains about 350,000 distinct CDR3 sequences, approximately 8% of which appear only once. The chain joins TRBV24-1 to TRBJ2-1; no clear D gene. Material: PBMCs, obtained about 41 days after the first yellow fever vaccination. This clonotype was sampled from a man between 18 and 35 years old who received the YFV17D yellow fever vaccine. DNA for the CDR3: TGTGCCACCAGTGATTTTCGGACCGATGAGCAGTTCTTC. Encoded protein: CATSDFRTDEQFF.